The entry that follows covers one T cell receptor (beta chain) sequence. No antigen is known for it. The CDR3 sequence is 16 residues long. The ends were cut back, 3 bases at V and 2 bases at J, with 14 bases in the middle. Germline CDR1 and CDR2: LNHDA and SQIVND (reference sequence). This sample was included in a study of Tregs in tolerant kidney transplant recipients. Whole-study results and caveats: Activated donor B cell expansion appeared to reveal the most relevant donor-specific TCRbeta repertoire.

The protocol was immunoSEQ multiplex PCR, while the TCRdb copy is restricted to in-frame clones and leaves out a portion. The table has some 88,000 clones, over 85% seen once. The receptor was isolated from a human donor in good health. V gene TRBV19 combines with J gene TRBJ2-1; TRBD1 is a possible D gene (7 bases). Sample: CD8+ T cells from blood. CDR3 DNA sequence: TGTGCCAGTAGTATCCCAGGGGGAGGCCCCTACAATGAGCAGTTCTTC. Its protein is CASSIPGGGPYNEQFF.